Listed here is a single T cell receptor (beta chain). This sample stems from a study of blood T cell repertoires in COVID-19. Study as a whole: Donors in the United States, Italy and Spain gave samples during acute or convalescent COVID-19. T cells, B-cell-depleted T cells, or PBMCs provided the cDNA or gDNA that served as material.

Original handling: Amplified reference gene primers provided the basis for estimating nucleated cell counts. Profiled with immunoSEQ multiplex PCR; TCRdb holds only in-frame clones, not every one. V and J calls and clone size are given by that table; D and trimming were obtained from the DNA. The data contain more than 200,000 clones, 85% to 90% of them singletons. Material for sequencing was peripheral blood. This sequence was found in a woman between 45 and 65 years old with acute or convalescent COVID-19.

CDR3 sequence (DNA): TGTGCCAGCAGTCGACAGGGGGAAAAGGATGATGAGCAGTTCTTC. Its translation: CASSRQGEKDDEQFF. V and J are TRBV6-5 and TRBJ2-1; the match to TRBD1 covers 9 bases. The CDR3 is 15 amino acids. V lost 5 bases to trimming and J lost 8 bases; unmatched junction nucleotides: 10. Germline CDR1 is MNHEY and CDR2 is SVGAGI.